One and the same sample provided the 2 T cell receptor beta chains below, sequenced in a study of cytomegalovirus exposure and HLA in healthy donors. A multiplex PCR was run with 60 Vbeta primers and 13 Jbeta primers. The table came from immunoSEQ multiplex PCR; TCRdb's copy has only in-frame clones and leaves some out. The sample contains approximately 260,000 clones, approximately 91% of which appear only once. Sequences were obtained from PBMCs. These receptors were obtained from a girl between 2 and 10 years old in good health and CMV-seronegative.

The sample holds a few counts of this clone. V gene TRBV27 combines with J gene TRBJ1-1; D is uncertain. The germline V gene has CDR1 MNHEY and CDR2 SMNVEV (reference sequence). The CDR3 consists of 13 residues. V lost 4 bases, J lost 4 bases, and 10 bases lay in between. The DNA of the CDR3 is TGTGCCAGCAGTTCCCCATGGGCCACTGAAGCTTTCTTT. Translation: CASSSPWATEAFF.

This clone appeared a single time. The chain links TRBV28 to TRBJ2-5; no clear D. The tail of the sequence fits TRBJ2-7 better, so the J call may be wrong. Germline CDR1 reads MDHEN; CDR2 reads SYDVKM. CDR3 length: 11 amino acids. The CDR3 here is CATYLHYEQYF. DNA for the CDR3: TGTGCCACCTATCTCCACTACGAGCAGTACTTC.